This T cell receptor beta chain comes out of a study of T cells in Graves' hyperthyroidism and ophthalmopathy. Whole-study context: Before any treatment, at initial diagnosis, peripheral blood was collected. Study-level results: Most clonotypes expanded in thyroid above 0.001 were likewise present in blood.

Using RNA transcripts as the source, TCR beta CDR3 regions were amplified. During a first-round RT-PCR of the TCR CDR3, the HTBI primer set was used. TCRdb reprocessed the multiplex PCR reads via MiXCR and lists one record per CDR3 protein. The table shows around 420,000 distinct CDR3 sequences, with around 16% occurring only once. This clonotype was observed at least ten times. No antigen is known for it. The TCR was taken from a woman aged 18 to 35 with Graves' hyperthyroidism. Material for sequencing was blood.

The CDR3 loop is CASSLIAGGPGADTQYF. DNA for the CDR3: TGTGCCAGCAGCTTAATAGCGGGGGGGCCGGGAGCAGATACGCAGTATTTT. This chain uses TRBV11-2 with TRBJ2-3, with 11 bases aligning to TRBD2. The germline CDR1 and CDR2 sequences are SGHAT and FQNNGV. There are 17 residues in the CDR3. J was trimmed by 4 bases and V by 2 bases; bases with no gene match: 8.